The rows below give T cell receptor beta chains drawn from one sample of a study of beta chain features in type 1 diabetes. Some clones are missing from TCRdb's copy, which holds only in-frame ones; the method was immunoSEQ multiplex PCR. The sample holds some 190,000 clones; over 6% are singletons and the top ten take under 0.6%. The source material was central memory CD4+ T cells from blood. These receptors came from a man aged 18 to 30 with type 1 diabetes. The CDR3 runs from the conserved cysteine through the conserved F or W. A D gene is named only where the DNA matches it firmly. Some rows have no size entry. The others give once, few or many, or a class for an expanded clone.

clone_size: -; j_call: TRBJ1-2; d_call: TRBD1; v_call: TRBV30; cdr3_nt: TGTGCCTGGAGTCCCGACAGGGGCGGATACTATGGCTACACCTTC; cdr3_aa: CAWSPDRGGYYGYTF
clone_size: few; j_call: TRBJ1-5; d_call: -; v_call: TRBV6-5; cdr3_nt: TGTGCCAGCAGTTTCGGACAAAATCAGCCCCAGCATTTT; cdr3_aa: CASSFGQNQPQHF
clone_size: few; j_call: TRBJ1-5; d_call: -; v_call: TRBV2; cdr3_nt: TGTGCCAGCAGTGTCGTACAGGGACCAAATCAGCCCCAGCATTTT; cdr3_aa: CASSVVQGPNQPQHF
clone_size: -; j_call: TRBJ2-3; d_call: -; v_call: TRBV5-4; cdr3_nt: TGTGCCAGCAGCGGAGACCCGTCCACAGATACGCAGTATTTT; cdr3_aa: CASSGDPSTDTQYF
clone_size: few; j_call: TRBJ2-4; d_call: -; v_call: TRBV5-5; cdr3_nt: TGTGCCAGCAGCTTCCAACCAGGTATAGCCAAAAACATTCAGTACTTC; cdr3_aa: CASSFQPGIAKNIQYF
clone_size: -; j_call: TRBJ2-7; d_call: TRBD1; v_call: TRBV7-8; cdr3_nt: TGTGCCAGCAGGCCGGGACAGGGGACCTACGAGCAGTACTTC; cdr3_aa: CASRPGQGTYEQYF
clone_size: -; j_call: TRBJ2-1; d_call: -; v_call: TRBV7-9; cdr3_nt: TGTGCCAGCAGCTTTAGCGGCTCGGGCAATGAGCAGTTCTTC; cdr3_aa: CASSFSGSGNEQFF
clone_size: few; j_call: TRBJ2-7; d_call: TRBD1; v_call: TRBV7-2; cdr3_nt: TGTGCCAGCAGCTCTACCTCATGGGGACAGACGAGCTACGAGCAGTACTTC; cdr3_aa: CASSSTSWGQTSYEQYF
clone_size: few; j_call: TRBJ1-2; d_call: -; v_call: TRBV18; cdr3_nt: TGTGCCAGCTCACCGCAGACAGATAACTATGGCTACACCTTC; cdr3_aa: CASSPQTDNYGYTF
clone_size: many; j_call: TRBJ2-7; d_call: TRBD1; v_call: TRBV14; cdr3_nt: TGTGCCAGCAGCCCAAGGACAGGGGGCTACGAGCAGTACTTC; cdr3_aa: CASSPRTGGYEQYF
clone_size: few; j_call: TRBJ1-1; d_call: -; v_call: TRBV4-3; cdr3_nt: TGCGCCAGCAGCCAAGAAAGCATGAACACTGAAGCTTTCTTT; cdr3_aa: CASSQESMNTEAFF
clone_size: few; j_call: TRBJ2-7; d_call: TRBD2; v_call: TRBV28; cdr3_nt: TGTGCCAGCAGTTTAAGCGCGGGAGGACACCAGCAGTACTTC; cdr3_aa: CASSLSAGGHQQYF
clone_size: few; j_call: TRBJ2-1; d_call: -; v_call: TRBV18; cdr3_nt: TGTGCCAGCTCACCACCGGGACTGAGGGACGATGAGCAGTTCTTC; cdr3_aa: CASSPPGLRDDEQFF
clone_size: -; j_call: TRBJ2-3; d_call: -; v_call: TRBV11-2; cdr3_nt: TGTGCCAGCAGCTACCGGACAGCTAGCACAGATACGCAGTATTTT; cdr3_aa: CASSYRTASTDTQYF
clone_size: -; j_call: TRBJ1-2; d_call: TRBD1; v_call: TRBV4-3; cdr3_nt: TGCGCCAGCAGCCAAGATGTGACAGGGGATATTGGCTACACCTTC; cdr3_aa: CASSQDVTGDIGYTF
clone_size: -; j_call: TRBJ2-3; d_call: TRBD2; v_call: TRBV5-6; cdr3_nt: TGTGCCAGCAGAGAGCTAGCGGGAGATTTTAATACGCAGTATTTT; cdr3_aa: CASRELAGDFNTQYF
clone_size: few; j_call: TRBJ1-4; d_call: -; v_call: TRBV7-2; cdr3_nt: TGTGCCAGCAGCACCTACCGTGGGGGGAAGGAGCATGAAAAACTGTTTTTT; cdr3_aa: CASSTYRGGKEHEKLFF
clone_size: many; j_call: TRBJ2-2; d_call: TRBD2; v_call: TRBV19; cdr3_nt: TGTGCCAGTAGTCCCATTAGCGGGAGCTACGCCGGGGAGCTGTTTTTT; cdr3_aa: CASSPISGSYAGELFF
clone_size: few; j_call: TRBJ2-7; d_call: -; v_call: TRBV18; cdr3_nt: TGTGCCAGCGCGACGCGACACCCCTACGAGCAGTACTTC; cdr3_aa: CASATRHPYEQYF
clone_size: -; j_call: TRBJ2-5; d_call: -; v_call: TRBV28; cdr3_nt: TGTGCCAGCAGTTCCGACAGGGGAGGGGGCCAAGAGACCCAGTACTTC; cdr3_aa: CASSSDRGGGQETQYF
clone_size: -; j_call: TRBJ1-2; d_call: -; v_call: TRBV30; cdr3_nt: TGTGCCTGGAGTGACAGGAACTATGGCTACACCTTC; cdr3_aa: CAWSDRNYGYTF
clone_size: few; j_call: TRBJ2-1; d_call: -; v_call: TRBV27; cdr3_nt: TGTGCCAGCAGTTTATGGTTAGGGGCCGCCAATGAGCAGTTCTTC; cdr3_aa: CASSLWLGAANEQFF
clone_size: few; j_call: TRBJ2-6; d_call: TRBD2; v_call: TRBV10-3; cdr3_nt: TGTGCCATCAGTGAGAGTCCGGCGGGAGGGGCGTCTGGGGCCAACGTCCTGACTTTC; cdr3_aa: CAISESPAGGASGANVLTF
clone_size: few; j_call: TRBJ2-6; d_call: -; v_call: TRBV28; cdr3_nt: TGTGCCAGCGACTCGAGAGCGGAAACTGGGGCCAACGTCCTGACTTTC; cdr3_aa: CASDSRAETGANVLTF
clone_size: -; j_call: TRBJ2-3; d_call: TRBD2; v_call: TRBV25-1; cdr3_nt: TGTGCCAGCAGTTTTAGCGGGGGCACAGATACGCAGTATTTT; cdr3_aa: CASSFSGGTDTQYF
clone_size: few; j_call: TRBJ2-1; d_call: TRBD1; v_call: TRBV28; cdr3_nt: TGTGCCAGCAGTGATCGACAGGGCCTATACAATGAGCAGTTCTTC; cdr3_aa: CASSDRQGLYNEQFF
clone_size: -; j_call: TRBJ2-7; d_call: TRBD2; v_call: TRBV28; cdr3_nt: TGTGCCAGCAGCACTAGCGGGATGAAGGGCGAGCAGTACTTC; cdr3_aa: CASSTSGMKGEQYF
clone_size: few; j_call: TRBJ2-3; d_call: TRBD2; v_call: TRBV28; cdr3_nt: TGTGCCAGCAGTTCCCCCGGTAGCGGGATTAGCACAGATACGCAGTATTTT; cdr3_aa: CASSSPGSGISTDTQYF
clone_size: -; j_call: TRBJ2-4; d_call: TRBD1; v_call: TRBV11-2; cdr3_nt: TGCGCCAGCAGCCCCGGGACAGGGACTAAAAACATTCAGTACTTC; cdr3_aa: CASSPGTGTKNIQYF
clone_size: few; j_call: TRBJ2-5; d_call: -; v_call: TRBV7-2; cdr3_nt: TGTGCCAGCAGCTATGGGGCCGCGGTCCAGTACTTC; cdr3_aa: CASSYGAAVQYF
clone_size: -; j_call: TRBJ1-2; d_call: -; v_call: TRBV28; cdr3_nt: TGTGCCAGCAGCTCAGGTGGCTACACCTTC; cdr3_aa: CASSSGGYTF
clone_size: few; j_call: TRBJ2-1; d_call: -; v_call: TRBV9; cdr3_nt: TGTGCCAGCAGCGCCGAGAATGAGCAGTTCTTC; cdr3_aa: CASSAENEQFF
clone_size: -; j_call: TRBJ1-5; d_call: TRBD1; v_call: TRBV19; cdr3_nt: TGTGCCAGTAGGAAGGGACAGAGCAATCAGCCCCAGCATTTT; cdr3_aa: CASRKGQSNQPQHF
clone_size: -; j_call: TRBJ2-7; d_call: -; v_call: TRBV5-1; cdr3_nt: TGCGCCAGCAGCTTGGGGTCAGCTCAGGACGAGCAGTACTTC; cdr3_aa: CASSLGSAQDEQYF
clone_size: -; j_call: TRBJ2-2; d_call: -; v_call: TRBV11-2; cdr3_nt: TGTGCCAGCAGCTTAGATCGGAACACCGGGGAGCTGTTTTTT; cdr3_aa: CASSLDRNTGELFF
clone_size: many; j_call: TRBJ2-5; d_call: TRBD1; v_call: TRBV29-1; cdr3_nt: TGCAGCGTAGGGACAGGGGGAGAGACCCAGTACTTC; cdr3_aa: CSVGTGGETQYF
clone_size: -; j_call: TRBJ1-2; d_call: -; v_call: TRBV28; cdr3_nt: TGTGCCACGGGGGGTGACTATGGCTACACCTTC; cdr3_aa: CATGGDYGYTF
clone_size: -; j_call: TRBJ1-6; d_call: TRBD1; v_call: TRBV11-2; cdr3_nt: TGTGCCAGCAGCTTAGCCTCGGGACAGGGATATTCACCCCTCCACTTT; cdr3_aa: CASSLASGQGYSPLHF
clone_size: -; j_call: TRBJ1-4; d_call: TRBD1; v_call: TRBV2; cdr3_nt: TGTGCCAGCAGACTCGGGACAGGAGAGGAAAAACTGTTTTTT; cdr3_aa: CASRLGTGEEKLFF
clone_size: -; j_call: TRBJ1-4; d_call: TRBD1; v_call: TRBV4-1; cdr3_nt: TGCGCCAGCTGCCAAAGGGACAGGGCGAATGAAAAACTGTTTTTT; cdr3_aa: CASCQRDRANEKLFF
clone_size: few; j_call: TRBJ2-7; d_call: TRBD2; v_call: TRBV10-3; cdr3_nt: TGTGCCATCAGAAAGGGACTAGCGGAAGATTACGAGCAGTACTTC; cdr3_aa: CAIRKGLAEDYEQYF
clone_size: many; j_call: TRBJ2-7; d_call: -; v_call: TRBV30; cdr3_nt: TGTGCCTGGAGTCTGACAGCCGACTACGAGCAGTACTTC; cdr3_aa: CAWSLTADYEQYF
clone_size: few; j_call: TRBJ2-7; d_call: -; v_call: TRBV6-5; cdr3_nt: TGTGCCAGCAGTTACCAACAGGGCCCCTACGAGCAGTACTTC; cdr3_aa: CASSYQQGPYEQYF
clone_size: -; j_call: TRBJ2-7; d_call: TRBD2; v_call: TRBV7-2; cdr3_nt: TGTGCCAGCAGCTCTTTGACTAGCGGGGCATCCTACGAGCAGTACTTC; cdr3_aa: CASSSLTSGASYEQYF
clone_size: -; j_call: TRBJ2-1; d_call: TRBD2; v_call: TRBV4-3; cdr3_nt: TGCGCCAGCAGCCCGAGCGGGGGGGTTGGCAATGAGCAGTTCTTC; cdr3_aa: CASSPSGGVGNEQFF
clone_size: few; j_call: TRBJ2-7; d_call: -; v_call: TRBV6-1; cdr3_nt: TGTGCCAGCAGTGAAGCGTTGGCCCGGGAGTACTACGAGCAGTACTTC; cdr3_aa: CASSEALAREYYEQYF
clone_size: -; j_call: TRBJ1-1; d_call: -; v_call: TRBV7-9; cdr3_nt: TGTGCCAGCAGCTTGACAGGTAGGATGAACACTGAAGCTTTCTTT; cdr3_aa: CASSLTGRMNTEAFF
clone_size: few; j_call: TRBJ2-2; d_call: -; v_call: TRBV11-2; cdr3_nt: TGTGCCAGCAGCCCACAGGGTACCGGGGAGCTGTTTTTT; cdr3_aa: CASSPQGTGELFF
clone_size: few; j_call: TRBJ2-5; d_call: -; v_call: TRBV18; cdr3_nt: TGTGCCAGCACAGACAATGCAGCAGAGACCCAGTACTTC; cdr3_aa: CASTDNAAETQYF
clone_size: few; j_call: TRBJ2-3; d_call: TRBD1; v_call: TRBV28; cdr3_nt: TGTGCCAGCAGTTCGACCGGGACAGGGGTCACAGATACGCAGTATTTT; cdr3_aa: CASSSTGTGVTDTQYF
clone_size: few; j_call: TRBJ2-4; d_call: -; v_call: TRBV11-2; cdr3_nt: TGTGCCAGCAGCTCTGATAGTATAGCCAAAAACATTCAGTACTTC; cdr3_aa: CASSSDSIAKNIQYF
clone_size: few; j_call: TRBJ2-5; d_call: -; v_call: TRBV9; cdr3_nt: TGTGCCAGCAGCGTAGCTGGTACTCGCTCAGGGACCCAGTACTTC; cdr3_aa: CASSVAGTRSGTQYF
clone_size: -; j_call: TRBJ2-5; d_call: TRBD1; v_call: TRBV2; cdr3_nt: TGTGCCAGCAGAATACAGGGGGCTCGGGAGACCCAGTACTTC; cdr3_aa: CASRIQGARETQYF
clone_size: -; j_call: TRBJ2-2; d_call: -; v_call: TRBV27; cdr3_nt: TGTGCCAGCAGTTTAGGGGTGGGCCAGGGTAACACCGGGGAGCTGTTTTTT; cdr3_aa: CASSLGVGQGNTGELFF
clone_size: many; j_call: TRBJ2-7; d_call: TRBD2; v_call: TRBV7-2; cdr3_nt: TGTGCCAGCAGCTTAGCGAGGGCTAGCGGGGGGGGCGGCAACGAGCAGTACTTC; cdr3_aa: CASSLARASGGGGNEQYF
clone_size: few; j_call: TRBJ1-5; d_call: -; v_call: TRBV6-5; cdr3_nt: TGTGCCAGCAGTTACTCATCAGGGAGCAATCAGCCCCAGCATTTT; cdr3_aa: CASSYSSGSNQPQHF
clone_size: -; j_call: TRBJ2-3; d_call: -; v_call: TRBV11-2; cdr3_nt: TGTGCCAGCACCGTACAGGGTATCCCCACAGATACGCAGTATTTT; cdr3_aa: CASTVQGIPTDTQYF